Below, 2 T cell receptor beta chains from the same sample are listed, as sequenced in a study of CD8+CD57+ T cells in acquired aplastic anemia. TCR beta VDJ combinations and CDR3 sequences were profiled from genomic DNA. MiXCR, run by TCRdb on the reads, gives a single entry per CDR3 protein. The data hold more than 150,000 distinct CDR3 sequences, with roughly 50% observed a single time. Flow cytometry had shown expanded CD8+CD57+ cells in the patients chosen for sequencing. What was sequenced was sorted CD4+, CD8+, or CD8+CD57+ T cells (not recorded which) from PBMCs. All receptors come from a human donor with aplastic anemia.

A note on this clonotype: A read error is possible here, since a much larger clone lies one base away. V and J are TRBV4-2 and TRBJ2-6; 10 bases match TRBD1. CDR3 length: 16 residues. The germline V gene encodes CDR1 LGHNA and CDR2 YNFKEQ. CDR3 sequence (DNA): TGTGCCAGCAGCGAAGGGACAGGGGTCGGGGTCAACGTCCTGACTTTC. Translating it yields CASSEGTGVGVNVLTF.

This chain uses TRBV10-2 with TRBJ1-2; TRBD1 aligns across 11 bases. There are 14 residues in the CDR3. Germline V lookup: CDR1 WSHSY, CDR2 SAAADI. V shed 6 bases and J 7 bases; nucleotides not matched to a gene: 7. The DNA of the CDR3 is TGCGCCAGCAGGCTAGGACAGGGGGCAGGTGGCTACACCTTC. Translation: CASRLGQGAGGYTF.